Described below is a single T cell receptor (beta chain) sequence and its context. The antigen is unknown. The PCR employed 60 Vbeta primers together with 13 Jbeta primers. This table comes from immunoSEQ multiplex PCR, and its TCRdb copy is limited to in-frame clones, with some not included. The sample carries 100,000 to 150,000 clones, more than 65% recorded once. This specimen belongs to a study of cytomegalovirus exposure and HLA in healthy donors. Whole-study findings and limits: The classifier reportedly diagnosed cytomegalovirus status with high specificity and sensitivity.

The CDR3 covers 14 residues. The ends were cut back, 2 bases at V and 4 bases at J, with 11 bases in the middle. CDR1 and CDR2 from the germline V gene are MGHDK and SYGVNS. Input material: PBMCs. V is TRBV25-1 and J is TRBJ1-1; D gene ambiguous. The clonotype was recovered from a woman aged 55-70 years in good health and CMV-seropositive. The CDR3 DNA follows: TGTGCCAGCAGTGAAGTCGGGAGCATCACTGAAGCTTTCTTT. It yields the protein CASSEVGSITEAFF.